The sequence of this TCR beta chain was determined in a study of identical twins. This clonotype was counted between two and nine times. Germline V gene lookup returns CDR1 DFQATT and CDR2 SNEGSKA (reference sequence). This CDR3 has 16 residues. V was cut by 0 bases and J by 0 bases, with 11 bases left in between. TCRdb reprocessed the 5' RACE reads with MiXCR, giving one entry per CDR3 protein. Seen here are roughly 570,000 distinct CDR3 sequences, approximately 9.6% observed once, and the top ten hold roughly 3%. These data also featured in a second study, about yellow fever vaccine responses in identical twins.

The genes are TRBV20-1 and TRBJ2-2; D is uncertain. Material for sequencing was PBMCs. The clonotype was recovered from a woman between 18 and 29 years old in good health. CDR3 DNA sequence: TGCAGTGCTAGAGATCTCAGCGCGGCGAACACCGGGGAGCTGTTTTTT. Its translation is CSARDLSAANTGELFF.